This TCR beta chain emerged from a study of T cells in Graves' hyperthyroidism and ophthalmopathy. Points from the study as a whole: Most expanded thyroid clonotypes above 0.001 also appeared in blood.

Aged 18 to 65, the patients had hyperthyroidism that was newly diagnosed and had lasted under 2 months. It was uncontrolled infection, other autoimmune disease, pregnancy or lactation that excluded patients. Germline CDR1 is SQVTM and CDR2 is ANQGSEA. Deletions cut 3 bases from V and 5 bases from J, with 7 bases between. This CDR3 spans 11 amino acids. Amplification yielded TCR beta CDR3 regions, with RNA transcripts as the source. First-round RT-PCR with HTBI primers amplified the TCR CDR3 region. TCRdb fed the multiplex PCR reads into MiXCR, producing one record per CDR3 protein. The table includes under 700,000 distinct CDR3 sequences, under 60% detected once. This clonotype was recorded at least ten times. Its target is not known.

The source is a woman under 30 with Graves' hyperthyroidism. This chain uses TRBV29-1 with TRBJ1-2; D remains ambiguous. Specimen: peripheral blood or thyroid tissue (not recorded which). The CDR3 is CSVDGGYGYTF. CDR3 DNA: TGCAGCGTTGATGGTGGTTATGGCTACACCTTC. Complete variable domain (other parts from reference TRBV29-1 and TRBJ1-2): SAVISQKPSRDICQRGTSLTIQCQVDSQVTMMFWYRQQPGQSLTLIATANQGSEATYESGFVIDKFPISRPNLTFSTLTVSNMSPEDSSIYLCSVDGGYGYTFGSGTRLTVV.